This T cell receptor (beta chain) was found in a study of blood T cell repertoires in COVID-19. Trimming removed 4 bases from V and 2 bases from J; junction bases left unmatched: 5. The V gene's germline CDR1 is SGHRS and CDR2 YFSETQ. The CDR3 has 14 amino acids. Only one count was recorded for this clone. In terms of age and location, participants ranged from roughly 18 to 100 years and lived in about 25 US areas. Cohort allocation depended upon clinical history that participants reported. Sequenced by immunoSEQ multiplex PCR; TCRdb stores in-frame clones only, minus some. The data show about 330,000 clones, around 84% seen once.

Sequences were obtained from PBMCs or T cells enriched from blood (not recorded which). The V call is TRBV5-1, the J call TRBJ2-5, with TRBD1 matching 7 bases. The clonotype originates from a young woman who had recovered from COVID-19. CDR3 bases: TGCGCCAGCAGCATCGACAGGGATCAAGAGACCCAGTACTTC. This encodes CASSIDRDQETQYF. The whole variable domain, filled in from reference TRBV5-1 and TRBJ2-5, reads KAGVTQTPRYLIKTRGQQVTLSCSPISGHRSVSWYQQTPGQGLQFLFEYFSETQRNKGNFPGRFSGRQFSNSRSEMNVSTLELGDSALYLCASSIDRDQETQYFGPGTRLLVL.